One sample yielded the 6 T cell receptor beta chains listed below, sequenced in a study of blood T cell repertoires in COVID-19. Sequenced by immunoSEQ multiplex PCR; TCRdb stores in-frame clones only, minus some. Of around 150,000 clones in the sample, around 85% were seen once. The sequencing sample was made of peripheral blood. These receptors all come from a human donor with acute or convalescent COVID-19. The donor label of this sample is uncertain.

The chain couples TRBV15 to TRBJ1-4, with 7 bases that match TRBD1. This CDR3 has 12 residues. CDR1 is LNHNV, CDR2 YYDKDF, per germline (reference sequence). V lost 5 bases to trimming and J lost 14 bases; unmatched junction nucleotides: 8. The CDR3 sequence: CATSSPGQSLFF. CDR3 bases: TGTGCCACCAGCTCCCCGGGACAGAGCCTGTTTTTT. Full variable domain (rest looked up from reference TRBV15 and TRBJ1-4): DAMVIQNPRYQVTQFGKPVTLSCSQTLNHNVMYWYQQKSSQAPKLLFHYYDKDFNNEADTPDNFQSRRPNTSFCFLDIRSPGLGDTAMYLCATSSPGQSLFFGSGTQLSVL.

The chain couples TRBV28 to TRBJ2-2; the D gene is possibly TRBD2 (7 bases). Trimming left V 2 bases short and J 6 bases short, with 16 bases between. The CDR3 spans 16 residues. CDR1 is MDHEN and CDR2 is SYDVKM in the germline V gene. The CDR3 region has the DNA TGTGCCAGCAGTTTAGAGGGGGGGATTCCCTCCGGGGAGCTGTTTTTT. It is translated as CASSLEGGIPSGELFF.

This clone was picked up one time. As DNA, the CDR3 is TGTGCCAGCAGTGCCCAGTCGACAGGTTTAGGTTCACCCCTCCACTTT. Residues: CASSAQSTGLGSPLHF. V gene TRBV6-4 combines with J gene TRBJ1-6, with D perhaps TRBD1 (6 bases). The CDR3 spans 16 residues. Germline CDR1 reads MRHNA; CDR2 reads SNTAGT. Trimming removed 4 bases at V and 9 bases at J, with 19 bases between.

The chain combines TRBV5-1 with TRBJ2-1, with 7 bases that match TRBD2. The CDR3 spans 16 residues. The V segment lost 0 bases and the J segment 3 bases; nucleotides outside the gene matches: 6. Germline CDR1 and CDR2: SGHRS and YFSETQ. The DNA of the CDR3 is TGCGCCAGCAGCTTGGTTGTGAGCGGGGTCTACAATGAGCAGTTCTTC. It yields the protein CASSLVVSGVYNEQFF.

The chain uses TRBV5-4 and TRBJ1-3, with a tentative D call TRBD1 (5 bases). This CDR3 comprises 16 residues. Germline CDR1 reads SGHNT; CDR2 reads YYREEE (reference sequence). V gave up 4 bases and J gave up 0 bases, with 14 bases separating them. CDR3 nucleotide sequence: TGTGCCAGCAGCGCCGCGGGACGGAGCTCTGGAAACACCATATATTTT. Translated, it gives CASSAAGRSSGNTIYF.

This chain uses TRBV5-6 with TRBJ2-1; 7 positions match TRBD2. Germline CDR1 reads SGHDT; CDR2 reads YYEEEE. The CDR3 has 18 amino acids. The ends lost 0 bases at V and 0 bases at J; junction bases unmatched: 9. The chain's CDR3 is CASSLAGAGPSSYNEQFF. DNA for the CDR3: TGTGCCAGCAGCTTGGCCGGAGCGGGGCCAAGCTCCTACAATGAGCAGTTCTTC.